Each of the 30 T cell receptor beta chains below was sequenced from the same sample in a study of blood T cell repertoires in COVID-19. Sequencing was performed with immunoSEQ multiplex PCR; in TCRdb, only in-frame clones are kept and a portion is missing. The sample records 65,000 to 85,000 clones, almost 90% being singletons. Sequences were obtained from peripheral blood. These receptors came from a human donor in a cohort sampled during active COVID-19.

CDR3 residues: CASSDSSGAHNEQFF. The CDR3, as DNA: TGTGCCAGCAGTGACTCCAGCGGGGCACACAATGAGCAGTTCTTC. The chain combines TRBV25-1 with TRBJ2-1, with 7 bases that match TRBD2. The ends lost 3 bases at V and 5 bases at J; junction bases unmatched: 7. This CDR3 contains 15 residues. Germline V gene lookup returns CDR1 MGHDK and CDR2 SYGVNS.

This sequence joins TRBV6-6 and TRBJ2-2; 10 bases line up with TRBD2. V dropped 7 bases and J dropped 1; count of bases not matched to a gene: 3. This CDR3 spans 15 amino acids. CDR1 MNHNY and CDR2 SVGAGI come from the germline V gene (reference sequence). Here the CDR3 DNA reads TGTGCCAGCAACTTAGCGGGGGGGAACACCGGGGAGCTGTTTTTT. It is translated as CASNLAGGNTGELFF.

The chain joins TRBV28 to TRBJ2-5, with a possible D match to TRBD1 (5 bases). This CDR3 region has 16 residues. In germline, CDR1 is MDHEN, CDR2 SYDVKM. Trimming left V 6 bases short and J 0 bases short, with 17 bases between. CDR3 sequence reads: CASSPPRTQYQETQYF. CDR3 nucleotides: TGTGCCAGCAGCCCTCCGAGGACACAGTACCAAGAGACCCAGTACTTC.

The chain's CDR3 is CAIGTPTNEKLFF. DNA for the CDR3: TGTGCCATCGGGACACCAACTAATGAAAAACTGTTTTTT. The chain carries TRBV10-3 and TRBJ1-4; D is perhaps TRBD1 (6 bases). The CDR3 length is 13 residues. With 8 bases removed from V and 0 bases from J, the gap between germline ends came to 7 bases. In germline, CDR1 is ENHRY, CDR2 SYGVKD.

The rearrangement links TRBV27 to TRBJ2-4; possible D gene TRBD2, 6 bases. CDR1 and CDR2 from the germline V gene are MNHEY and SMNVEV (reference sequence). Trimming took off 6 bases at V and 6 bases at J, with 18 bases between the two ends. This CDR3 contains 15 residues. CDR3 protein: CASSLSAGGANIQYF. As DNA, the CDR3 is TGTGCCAGCAGCCTATCCGCCGGGGGAGCAAACATTCAGTACTTC.

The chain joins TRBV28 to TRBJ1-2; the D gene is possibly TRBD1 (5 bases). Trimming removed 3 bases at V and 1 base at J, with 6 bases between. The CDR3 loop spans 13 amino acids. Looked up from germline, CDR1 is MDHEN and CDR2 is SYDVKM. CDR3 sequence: CASSLGHNYGYTF. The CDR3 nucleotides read TGTGCCAGCAGTTTGGGGCATAACTATGGCTACACCTTC.

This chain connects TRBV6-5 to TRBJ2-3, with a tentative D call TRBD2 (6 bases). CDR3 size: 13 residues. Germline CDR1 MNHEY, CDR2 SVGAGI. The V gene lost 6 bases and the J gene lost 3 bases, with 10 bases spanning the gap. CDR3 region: CASRRSGTDTQYF. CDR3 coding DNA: TGTGCCAGCAGGAGGAGCGGGACAGATACGCAGTATTTT.

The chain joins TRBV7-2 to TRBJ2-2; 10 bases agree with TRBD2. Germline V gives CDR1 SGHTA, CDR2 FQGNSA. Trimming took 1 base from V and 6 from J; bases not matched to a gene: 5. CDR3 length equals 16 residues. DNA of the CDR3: TGTGCCAGCAGCTTAGAACCTAGCGGGAGCCCCGGGGAGCTGTTTTTT. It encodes CASSLEPSGSPGELFF.

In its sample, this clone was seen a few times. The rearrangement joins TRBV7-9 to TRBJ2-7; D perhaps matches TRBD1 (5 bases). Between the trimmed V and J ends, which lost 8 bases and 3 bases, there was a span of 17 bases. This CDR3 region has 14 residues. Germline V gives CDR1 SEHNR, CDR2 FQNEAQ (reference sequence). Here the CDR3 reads CASLGAGAFYEQYF. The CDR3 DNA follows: TGTGCCAGCTTAGGGGCTGGGGCTTTCTACGAGCAGTACTTC.

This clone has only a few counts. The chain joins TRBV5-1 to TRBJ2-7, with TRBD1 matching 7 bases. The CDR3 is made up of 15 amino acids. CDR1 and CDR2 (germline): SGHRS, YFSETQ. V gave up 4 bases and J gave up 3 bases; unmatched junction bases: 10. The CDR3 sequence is CASSRSGDSFYEQYF. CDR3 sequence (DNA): TGCGCCAGCAGCCGTTCCGGGGACAGCTTCTACGAGCAGTACTTC.

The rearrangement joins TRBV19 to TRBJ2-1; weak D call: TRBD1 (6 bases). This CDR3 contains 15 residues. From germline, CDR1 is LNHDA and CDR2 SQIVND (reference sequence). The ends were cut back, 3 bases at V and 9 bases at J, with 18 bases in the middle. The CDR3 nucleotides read TGTGCCAGTAGTATTCTTAAACAGGGAGTCGGTGAGCAGTTCTTC. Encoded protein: CASSILKQGVGEQFF.

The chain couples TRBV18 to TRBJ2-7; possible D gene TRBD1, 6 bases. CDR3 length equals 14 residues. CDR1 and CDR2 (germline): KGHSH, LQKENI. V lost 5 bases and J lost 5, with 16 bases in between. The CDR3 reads CASSDPLRDNEQYF. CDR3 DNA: TGTGCCAGCTCAGACCCACTGAGGGACAACGAGCAGTACTTC. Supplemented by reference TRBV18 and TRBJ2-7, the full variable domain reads NAGVMQNPRHLVRRRGQEARLRCSPMKGHSHVYWYRQLPEEGLKFMVYLQKENIIDESGMPKERFSAEFPKEGPSILRIQQVVRGDSAAYFCASSDPLRDNEQYFGPGTRLTVT.

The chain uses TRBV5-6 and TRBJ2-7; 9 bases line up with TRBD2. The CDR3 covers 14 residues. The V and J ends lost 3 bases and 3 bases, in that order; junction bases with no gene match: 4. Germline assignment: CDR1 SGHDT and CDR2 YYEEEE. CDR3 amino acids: CASSSGLADYEQYF. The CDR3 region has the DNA TGTGCCAGCAGCTCGGGACTAGCAGACTACGAGCAGTACTTC.

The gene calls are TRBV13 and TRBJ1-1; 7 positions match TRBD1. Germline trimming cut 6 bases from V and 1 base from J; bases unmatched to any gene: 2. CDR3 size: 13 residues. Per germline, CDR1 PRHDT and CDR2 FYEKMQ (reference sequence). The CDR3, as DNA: TGTGCCAGCAGTCGGACAGGGAACACTGAAGCTTTCTTT. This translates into CASSRTGNTEAFF. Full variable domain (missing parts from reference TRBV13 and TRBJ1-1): AAGVIQSPRHLIKEKRETATLKCYPIPRHDTVYWYQQGPGQDPQFLISFYEKMQSDKGSIPDRFSAQQFSDYHSELNMSSLELGDSALYFCASSRTGNTEAFFGQGTRLTVV.

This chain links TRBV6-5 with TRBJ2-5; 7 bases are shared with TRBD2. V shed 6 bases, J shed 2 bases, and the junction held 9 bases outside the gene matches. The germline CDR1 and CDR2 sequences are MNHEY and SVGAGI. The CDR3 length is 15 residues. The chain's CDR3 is CASSAAGTIQETQYF. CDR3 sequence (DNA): TGTGCCAGCAGCGCCGCGGGGACTATACAAGAGACCCAGTACTTC.

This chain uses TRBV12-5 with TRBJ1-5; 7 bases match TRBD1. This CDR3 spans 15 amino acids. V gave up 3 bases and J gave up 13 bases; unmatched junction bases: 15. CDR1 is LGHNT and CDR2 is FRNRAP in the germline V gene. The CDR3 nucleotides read TGTGCTAGTGGTTTCTCCGGGACAGAGGCTCTTCAACAGCATTTT. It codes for CASGFSGTEALQQHF.

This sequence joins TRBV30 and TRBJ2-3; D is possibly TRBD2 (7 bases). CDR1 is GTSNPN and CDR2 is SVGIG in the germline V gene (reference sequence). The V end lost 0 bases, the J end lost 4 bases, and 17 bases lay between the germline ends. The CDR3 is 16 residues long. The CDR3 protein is CAWSVRTGAGADTQYF. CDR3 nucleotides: TGTGCCTGGAGTGTACGGACGGGGGCGGGGGCAGATACGCAGTATTTT.

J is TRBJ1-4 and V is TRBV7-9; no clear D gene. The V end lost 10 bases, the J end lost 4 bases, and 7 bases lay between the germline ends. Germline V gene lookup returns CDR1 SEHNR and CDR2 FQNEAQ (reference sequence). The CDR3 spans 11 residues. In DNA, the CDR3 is TGTGCCACAAGACTTAATGAAAAACTGTTTTTT. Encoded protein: CATRLNEKLFF.

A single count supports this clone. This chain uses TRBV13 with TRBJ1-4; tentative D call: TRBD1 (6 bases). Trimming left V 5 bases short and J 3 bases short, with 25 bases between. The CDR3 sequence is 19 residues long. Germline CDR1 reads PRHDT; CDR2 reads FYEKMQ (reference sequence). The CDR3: CASSASTTRQGTANEKLFF. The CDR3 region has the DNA TGTGCCAGCAGCGCCTCAACCACCCGTCAGGGGACGGCTAATGAAAAACTGTTTTTT.

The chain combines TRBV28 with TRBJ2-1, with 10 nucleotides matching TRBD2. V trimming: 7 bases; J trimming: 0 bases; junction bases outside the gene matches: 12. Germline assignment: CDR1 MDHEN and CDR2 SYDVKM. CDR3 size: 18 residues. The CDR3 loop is CASTVIAGGFSSYNEQFF. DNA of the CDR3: TGTGCCAGCACAGTTATAGCGGGAGGATTCAGCTCCTACAATGAGCAGTTCTTC.

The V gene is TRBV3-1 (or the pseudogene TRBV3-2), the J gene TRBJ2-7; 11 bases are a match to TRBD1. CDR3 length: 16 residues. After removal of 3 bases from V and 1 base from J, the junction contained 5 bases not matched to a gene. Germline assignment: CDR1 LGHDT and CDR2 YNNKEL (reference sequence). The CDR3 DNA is TGTGCCAGCAGCCACGCCGGGACAGGGGGTTCCTACGAGCAGTACTTC. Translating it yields CASSHAGTGGSYEQYF.

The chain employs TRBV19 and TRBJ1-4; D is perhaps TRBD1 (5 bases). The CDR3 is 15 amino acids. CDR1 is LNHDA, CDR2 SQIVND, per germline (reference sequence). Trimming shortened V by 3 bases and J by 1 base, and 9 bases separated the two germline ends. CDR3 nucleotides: TGTGCCAGTAGTATGGTAACAGGAACTAATGAAAAACTGTTTTTT. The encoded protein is CASSMVTGTNEKLFF.

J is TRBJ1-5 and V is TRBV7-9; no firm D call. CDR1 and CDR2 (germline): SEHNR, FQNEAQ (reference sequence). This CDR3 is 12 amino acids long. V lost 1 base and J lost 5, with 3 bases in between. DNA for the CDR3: TGTGCCAGCAGCTTAGGCGATCAGCCCCAGCATTTT. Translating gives CASSLGDQPQHF.

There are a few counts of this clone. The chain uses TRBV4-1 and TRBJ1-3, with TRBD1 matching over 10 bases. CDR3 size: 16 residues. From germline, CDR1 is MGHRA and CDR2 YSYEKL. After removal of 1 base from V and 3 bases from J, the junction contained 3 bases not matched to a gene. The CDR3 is CASSQGDRGHGNTIYF. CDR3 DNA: TGCGCCAGCAGCCAAGGAGACAGGGGGCATGGAAACACCATATATTTT.

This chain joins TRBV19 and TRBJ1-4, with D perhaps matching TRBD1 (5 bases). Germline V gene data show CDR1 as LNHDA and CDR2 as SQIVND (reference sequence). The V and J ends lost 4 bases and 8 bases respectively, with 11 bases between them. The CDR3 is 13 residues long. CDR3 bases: TGTGCCAGTAGTACGTACAGGAGAGAAAAACTGTTTTTT. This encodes CASSTYRREKLFF.

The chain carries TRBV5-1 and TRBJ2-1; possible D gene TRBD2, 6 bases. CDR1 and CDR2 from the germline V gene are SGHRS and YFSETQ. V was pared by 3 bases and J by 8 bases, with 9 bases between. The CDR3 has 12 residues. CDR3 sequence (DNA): TGCGCCAGCAGCTCCGGAGGGGATGAGCAGTTCTTC. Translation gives CASSSGGDEQFF. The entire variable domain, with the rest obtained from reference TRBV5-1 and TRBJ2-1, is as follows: KAGVTQTPRYLIKTRGQQVTLSCSPISGHRSVSWYQQTPGQGLQFLFEYFSETQRNKGNFPGRFSGRQFSNSRSEMNVSTLELGDSALYLCASSSGGDEQFFGPGTRLTVL.

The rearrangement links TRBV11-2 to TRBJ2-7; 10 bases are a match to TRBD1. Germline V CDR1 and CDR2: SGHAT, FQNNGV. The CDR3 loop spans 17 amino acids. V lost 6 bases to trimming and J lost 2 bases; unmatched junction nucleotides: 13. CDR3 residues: CASRHGDVDRGAYEQYF. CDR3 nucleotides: TGTGCCAGCAGGCATGGGGATGTGGACAGGGGGGCCTACGAGCAGTACTTC.

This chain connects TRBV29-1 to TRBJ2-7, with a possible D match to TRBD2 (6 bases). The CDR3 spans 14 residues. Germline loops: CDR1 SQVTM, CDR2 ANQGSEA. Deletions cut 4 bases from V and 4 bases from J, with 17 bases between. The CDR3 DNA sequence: TGCAGCGTTGCCCCTAGACTAGGGATATACGAGCAGTACTTC. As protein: CSVAPRLGIYEQYF.

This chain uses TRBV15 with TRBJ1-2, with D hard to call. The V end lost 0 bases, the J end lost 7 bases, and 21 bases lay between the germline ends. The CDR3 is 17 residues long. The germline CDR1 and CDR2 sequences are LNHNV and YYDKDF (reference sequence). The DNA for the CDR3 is TGTGCCACCAGCAGAGATCCCCGGGGTGCCGAAAAGAGTGGCTACACCTTC. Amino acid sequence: CATSRDPRGAEKSGYTF.

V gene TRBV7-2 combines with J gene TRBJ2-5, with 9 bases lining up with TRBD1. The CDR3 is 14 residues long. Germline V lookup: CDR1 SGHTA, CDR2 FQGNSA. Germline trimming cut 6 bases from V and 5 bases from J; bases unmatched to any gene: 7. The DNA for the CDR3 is TGTGCCAGCAGTGTACAGGGGGCGCGGGAGACCCAGTACTTC. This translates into CASSVQGARETQYF.